The T cell receptor (beta chain) described here comes from a study of blood T cells in healthy people across ages. A second PCR of 7 to 11 cycles used a sample-barcoded 5' primer and a J-beta primer mix. Every single cDNA molecule received a tag from a template-switch adaptor with 12 random nucleotides. Every sample gave at least 3 million paired-end reads containing CDR3. One entry per CDR3 protein results from TCRdb running MiXCR on the 5' RACE reads. This table has 1,500,000 or so distinct CDR3 sequences, roughly 43% appearing once. Germline V gene lookup returns CDR1 SGDLS and CDR2 YYNGEE. This CDR3 is built from 16 residues. V dropped 1 base and J dropped 2; count of bases not matched to a gene: 5. Each donor gave approximately 9.1 milliliters of peripheral blood. This clonotype showed up just a few times.

This sequence joins TRBV9 and TRBJ2-3; TRBD2 matches at 9 bases. The TCR originated in a young woman in good health. The sample was blood. The CDR3 DNA reads TGTGCCAGCAGCGTACAAGCGGGAGGCATCACAGATACGCAGTATTTT. Translated, it gives CASSVQAGGITDTQYF.